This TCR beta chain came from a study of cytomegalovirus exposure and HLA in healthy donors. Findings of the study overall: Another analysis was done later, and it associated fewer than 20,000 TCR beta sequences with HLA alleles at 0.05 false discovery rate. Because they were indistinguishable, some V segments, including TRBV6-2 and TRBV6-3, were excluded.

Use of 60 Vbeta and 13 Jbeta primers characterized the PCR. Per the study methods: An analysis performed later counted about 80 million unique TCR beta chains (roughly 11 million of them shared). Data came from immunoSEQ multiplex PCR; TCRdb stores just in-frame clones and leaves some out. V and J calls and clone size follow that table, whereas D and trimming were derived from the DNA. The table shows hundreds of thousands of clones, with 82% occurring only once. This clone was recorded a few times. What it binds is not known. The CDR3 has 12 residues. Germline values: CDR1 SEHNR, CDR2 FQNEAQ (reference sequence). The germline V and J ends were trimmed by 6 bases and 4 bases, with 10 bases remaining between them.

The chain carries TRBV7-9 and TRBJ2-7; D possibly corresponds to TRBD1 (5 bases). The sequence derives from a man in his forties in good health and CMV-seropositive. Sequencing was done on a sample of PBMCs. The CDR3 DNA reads TGTGCCAGCAGGGCTCAGGGTTACGAGCAGTACTTC. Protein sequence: CASRAQGYEQYF.